This TCR beta chain was sequenced in a study of cytomegalovirus exposure and HLA in healthy donors (TCRdb year 2017). In terms of the full investigation: An earlier analysis of 587 of the donors reported more than 250 Gb of sequence data and some 120 million unique TCR beta sequences from around 200 million T cells. An early release that covered several hundred HLA-typed donors contained 300 to 350 gigabases of sequencing data and roughly 84 million unique TCR sequences. The genetic ancestry cluster associated with self-reported Caucasian donors included 81% of the approximately 430 genotyped donors. The study aimed to test whether cataloging public T cell receptors could reveal signatures of past pathogen exposure. The study profiled the T cell repertoires of approximately 700 subjects by immunosequencing and related them to cytomegalovirus serostatus. A separate validation cohort of about 110 different subjects was used in addition to the roughly 700-subject first cohort. The study combined high-throughput TCR immunosequencing, statistical association of individual TCRs with disease status, and machine learning to predict cytomegalovirus infection status. A later analysis re-examined previously published TCR beta repertoires from more than 650 donors and added high-resolution HLA genotyping to investigate patterns of TCR occurrence. The later analysis used no new phenotypic data to find candidate immune exposures, relying instead on TCR beta sequences and their occurrence across donors. An earlier analysis of approximately 500 of the donors applied high-throughput TCR beta sequencing to assess whether each TCR beta V gene segment acted as functional or pseudogenic. Donor age, sex, ethnicity and CMV serostatus were compiled together with the repertoire data. In a later genetic analysis, genome-wide SNP genotypes for about three fifths of the roughly 670 donors were used, and that subset was treated as a discovery cohort. Every discovery cohort repertoire had been produced on one sequencing platform. Class I and class II HLA loci were covered by the typing at four-digit resolution. The number of donors typed differed by locus, with about 629-640 for A, B, C, DRB1 and DQB1, around 500 for DQA1, nearly 610 for DPA1, and over 400 for DPB1. Roughly five DR-DQ haplotypes were handled as single units for association and clustering because linkage in the cohort was strong. Among 398 genotyped donors of the cohort, an average of around 240,000 unique TCR beta nucleotide sequences were sequenced per donor, about a sixth of them non-productive.

Libraries came from the immunoSEQ multiplex PCR assay. A mixture of 60 forward primers for TCR Vbeta segments and 13 reverse primers for TCR Jbeta segments was used in the multiplex PCR. Amplification of the CDR3 region of rearranged TCR beta genes was performed with a multiplex PCR assay on genomic DNA. Amplified TCR beta libraries were sequenced as 87-base-pair reads on the Illumina HiSeq System. Per the original workflow: A later analysis tallied 70 million to 100 million unique TCR beta chains across the 700 or so repertoires, and about 10 million of those chains were shared by two or more donors. A nearest-neighbor algorithm error-corrected the raw reads and collapsed the reads into unique sequences, merging closely related sequences to remove PCR and sequencing errors. Alignment of CDR3 sequences to IMGT reference sequences was used to assign V, D and J gene segments. For a sequence to be retained, at least a six-nucleotide match to both a V gene segment and a J gene segment was required. Rearrangements were called productive when the CDR3 lacked stop codons and stayed in frame with V and J; all others were non-productive. Following IMGT convention, CDR3 was defined as the stretch from the second conserved V-encoded cysteine to the conserved J-encoded phenylalanine. The earlier analysis of about 590 of the donors excluded sequences that lacked an unambiguous match to a single V gene segment. In an earlier analysis of several hundred of the donors, V segments were called functional above 56.7% productive rearrangements and were called segregating when the between-donor standard deviation exceeded 5%. A statistical classification framework was built for diagnosing cytomegalovirus status from the catalog of TCR beta chain sequences. V and J gene assignment, in a later analysis, came from comparing TCR nucleotide sequences with IMGT/GENE-DB human TR gene sequences. Using the TCRdist pipeline, a later analysis assigned CDR3 sequences along with most-parsimonious VDJ recombination scenarios. In a later analysis, each TCR beta chain was defined by its CDR3 amino acid sequence together with its V-gene family, and reads lacking a unique V-gene family were excluded. A later analysis removed 450 to 600 highly shared, low-generation-probability nucleotide sequences to deal with suspected cross-contamination and a sequencing artifact. In a later analysis, a clonal expansion index for each public chain was calculated from normalized within-repertoire ranks of inferred template counts. A later analysis computed generation probabilities with a VDJ recombination model fitted to out-of-frame rearrangements, and checked the results against IGoR. Hypergeometric tests were used in a later analysis to score TCR-TCR, TCR-HLA and TCR-CMV co-occurrence, with a repertoire-size bias correction applied to the TCR pairs. A later analysis estimated false discovery rates by permuting HLA or CMV assignments 20 times. In a later analysis, co-occurring TCRs were grouped using DBSCAN, with TCRdist sequence similarity added in when clustering inside HLA-allele-positive subsets. For co-occurrence clustering, repertoires with fewer than 30,000 or more than 120,000 public chains were excluded, along with 4 to 6 repertoires with anomalous nucleotide sharing. The table comes from immuneACCESS by way of TCRdb, which keeps in-frame sequences with V and J called. Part of the clones is missing from these tables; in studies checked, under half for an unresolved V gene and the rest for unknown reasons. V and J calls and clone size are given by that table; D and trimming were obtained from the DNA. For this sample the table gives under 200,000 clones, of which approximately 80% were detected only once. The ten largest clones represent about 2.4% of the sample.

What the study reported, not specific to this receptor: The study listed approximately 150 TCR beta chains as associated with cytomegalovirus. According to a later analysis, most CMV-associated TCR beta chains appeared to be HLA-restricted, and the HLA associations seemed to be driven largely by CMV exposure. Because the 87-base-pair reads could not distinguish some IMGT-functional V segments, including TRBV6-2 and TRBV6-3, those segments were excluded. A further reported finding was that TCR beta sequences accurately predicted the HLA-A and HLA-B alleles for most subjects in the first cohort. It was suggested by the authors that the approach could potentially be generalized to other disease states and immunological phenotypes. According to a later genetic analysis, donors in an Asian-associated ancestry cluster had fewer N-insertions in productive TCRs than the approximately 630-donor mean. In a later genetic analysis, a missense DCLRE1C variant was associated with V-gene and J-gene trimming of TCR beta chains, and the association was replicated in an independent cohort. Strong co-occurrence of HLA alleles, especially DR and DQ, made assigning TCR associations to individual alleles difficult. Only TCR beta chains were sequenced in this cohort, and the absence of alpha or paired-chain data limited detectable features. Presence/absence analyses assumed roughly uniform sequencing depth across donors, an assumption that may not hold. Most TCR sequences were seen in very few donors, while some public TCRs were found in many individuals. In a later analysis, HLA-associated TCR beta chains were found to be more clonally expanded and to have lower generation probabilities than equally common non-associated chains. For the cohort, immune exposure information was limited to CMV serostatus. A later analysis found that TCR association rates varied across HLA loci, with DRB1 alleles showing the most associated TCRs and HLA-C alleles the fewest. Correlated functional status among segregating V segments might be attributable to linkage disequilibrium, but an unknown experimental factor could not be ruled out. In a later analysis, some 18,000 TCR beta sequences were associated with specific HLA alleles at a false discovery rate of 0.05. Because HLA typing was unavailable for some donors at each locus, only the typed subset was used in association tests. In vitro tests confirmed that three of the cytomegalovirus-associated TCR beta chains recognize cytomegalovirus antigens. Broadly in line with IMGT annotations, most TCR beta V segments showed up in productive rearrangements about 87% or about 30% of the time in an earlier analysis of 587 of the donors. In both the original and validation cohorts, the classifier was reported to diagnose cytomegalovirus status with high specificity and sensitivity. A group of highly shared sequence variants was considered likely to be a technical artifact of the sequencing pipeline. In a later analysis, several top co-occurrence clusters were reported to appear linked to parvovirus B19, influenza, CMV and Epstein-Barr virus. About 15 rarely observed V segments, including chromosome 9 orphons, were excluded from the earlier analysis of some 590 of the donors because counts were too low.

In total, more than 500 healthy bone marrow donors made up the cohort. Cohort members were all nominally healthy when sampled, although unrecorded immune exposures were likely present. The donor was CMV seropositive and was included in the group of 250 to 350 seropositive cohort members. A peripheral blood sample was collected from each donor, and TCR beta sequencing was performed on peripheral blood mononuclear cells. Genomic DNA was extracted from the blood cell samples with the Qiagen DNeasy Blood Extraction Kit. The CDR3 spans 14 residues, from the cysteine through the phenylalanine. Kept here is only the CDR3 DNA, which spans 42 bases and is read in frame from base 1. CDR1 SGHNT and CDR2 YENEEA are derived from the germline V gene. V is pruned by 11 bases and J by 0 bases, leaving 8 bases of the junction without a gene match. About this clone itself: This receptor's antigen is unknown. Nothing much larger sits one base from this clone, and base qualities are not available.

Specimen: PBMCs. This sequence uses TRBV11-3 and TRBJ2-3; 7 of the junction bases match TRBD2. This TCR came from a woman aged 40-49 years in good health and CMV-seropositive. The DNA is TGTGCCGGATCTAGCGGAGGAAGCACAGATACGCAGTATTTT. This codes for CAGSSGGSTDTQYF.